This is a list of T cell receptor beta chains from one sample in a study of siplizumab effects on memory and regulatory T cells. Measured with immunoSEQ multiplex PCR; TCRdb has only the in-frame clones, and not every one. The sample lists approximately 100,000 clones; approximately 92% were seen once. Sequencing was carried out using CD4+ T cells sorted from blood. These receptors were collected from a human donor in good health. Some clones in this sample may be carry-over from other donors' samples. CDR3s leave out the opening cysteine and the closing phenylalanine or tryptophan. Expanded clones get a size class; other rows say once, few or many, or leave the size out.

TRBV4-2,TRBJ2-6,-,ASSHDGLASNVLT
TRBV6-1,TRBJ2-5,-,ASRLAEVQETQY
TRBV18,TRBJ1-2,-,ASSPPAGVDYGYT
TRBV6-6,TRBJ2-5,few,ASILRDQETQY
TRBV4-2,TRBJ2-6,once,ASSQIDRLPSGANVLT
TRBV5-1,TRBJ2-5,-,ASSFLDSGSTETQY
TRBV6-6,TRBJ1-4,-,ASSYSMAKEKLF
TRBV7-2,TRBJ2-2,-,ASSLLALGGELF
TRBV4-1,TRBJ2-7,-,ASSQPNRAYEQY
TRBV5-5,TRBJ2-7,-,ASRPGRASYEQY